The 21 T cell receptor beta chains below were found in one sample sequenced in a study of vaccination effects on CD4 cells after COVID-19. Once cultured for under 11 days, the cells underwent separation to obtain CD4+ T cells. No antigen has been identified for these receptors. Profiled with immunoSEQ multiplex PCR; TCRdb holds only in-frame clones, not every one. The repertoire consists of some 39,000 clones, with 82% occurring once and the leading ten covering roughly 3%. The material sequenced was CD4+ T cells from PBMCs cultured without peptide, taken before COVID-19 vaccination. Receptors originate from a human donor who received a COVID-19 vaccine.

The rearrangement uses TRBV18 and TRBJ1-2; 10 nucleotides match TRBD1. CDR1 and CDR2 from the germline V gene are KGHSH and LQKENI. The CDR3 is made up of 15 amino acids. The V segment lost 6 bases and the J segment 3 bases; nucleotides outside the gene matches: 7. CDR3 bases: TGTGCCAGCTCGCGCCGACAGGGGGCGGACTATGGCTACACCTTC. It translates to CASSRRQGADYGYTF. Full variable domain (remainder filled in from reference TRBV18 and TRBJ1-2): NAGVMQNPRHLVRRRGQEARLRCSPMKGHSHVYWYRQLPEEGLKFMVYLQKENIIDESGMPKERFSAEFPKEGPSILRIQQVVRGDSAAYFCASSRRQGADYGYTFGSGTRLTVV.

The genes are TRBV28 and TRBJ2-1; 10 positions agree with TRBD2. Germline CDR1 MDHEN, CDR2 SYDVKM. J was trimmed by 4 bases and V by 8 bases; bases with no gene match: 11. The CDR3 length is 16 residues. This CDR3 is CASSARGSGGYNEQFF. CDR3 sequence (DNA): TGTGCCAGCTCCGCCCGCGGTAGCGGGGGGTACAATGAGCAGTTCTTC. The whole variable domain, remainder taken from reference TRBV28 and TRBJ2-1, is DVKVTQSSRYLVKRTGEKVFLECVQDMDHENMFWYRQDPGLGLRLIYFSYDVKMKEKGDIPEGYSVSREKKERFSLILESASTNQTSMYLCASSARGSGGYNEQFFGPGTRLTVL.

V and J are TRBV11-2 and TRBJ1-4, with D possibly being TRBD1 (6 bases). V gave up 5 bases and J gave up 4 bases, with 11 bases separating them. The length of the CDR3 is 14 residues. The germline gives CDR1 SGHAT, CDR2 FQNNGV. CDR3 protein: CASSLTGGNEKLFF. CDR3 DNA sequence: TGTGCCAGCAGCCTGACAGGTGGTAATGAAAAACTGTTTTTT.

This chain links TRBV9 with TRBJ1-2; 9 bases match TRBD1. The germline CDR1 and CDR2 sequences are SGDLS and YYNGEE. The CDR3 has 15 residues. Germline trimming cut 3 bases from V and 7 bases from J; bases unmatched to any gene: 10. The chain's CDR3 is CASSAPGQGFGGYTF. For the CDR3, the DNA is TGTGCCAGCAGCGCCCCGGGACAGGGATTCGGTGGCTACACCTTC.

This clone was seen only once. The chain couples TRBV6-5 to TRBJ2-7; TRBD1 or TRBD2 may be the D gene (5 bases each). The CDR3 length is 14 residues. Trimming took off 6 bases at V and 2 bases at J, with 14 bases between the two ends. Germline loops: CDR1 MNHEY, CDR2 SVGAGI. The DNA of the CDR3 is TGTGCCAGCAGGTCCCCAGGGACCCCCTACGAGCAGTACGTC. Translated: CASRSPGTPYEQYV.

The V and J genes are TRBV9 and TRBJ2-2, with TRBD1 as a possible D gene (6 bases). Per germline, CDR1 SGDLS and CDR2 YYNGEE. This CDR3 comprises 15 residues. Trimming took off 1 base at V and 3 bases at J, with 10 bases between the two ends. The CDR3 loop is CASSVTPGDTGELFF. The CDR3, as DNA: TGTGCCAGCAGCGTAACCCCAGGGGACACCGGGGAGCTGTTTTTT.

This clone was counted between two and nine times. The rearrangement uses TRBV2 and TRBJ1-2, with D possibly matching TRBD1 (5 bases). The CDR3 contains 11 residues. The V end was cut by 6 bases, the J end by 4 bases, with 6 bases between. Per germline, CDR1 SNHLY and CDR2 FYNNEI. The DNA for the CDR3 is TGTGCCAGCAGGCAGGGCTATGGCTACACCTTC. Protein: CASRQGYGYTF.

The gene calls are TRBV6-2 or TRBV6-3 and TRBJ1-1; 9 bases are shared with TRBD1. The V gene's germline CDR1 is MNHEY and CDR2 SVGEGT. The CDR3 runs 16 residues. With V trimmed by 2 bases and J by 3 bases, 7 bases remained unmatched. The CDR3 nucleotides are TGTGCCAGCAGTTACCTACAGGGGGCGACCCACACTGAAGCTTTCTTT. Translating gives CASSYLQGATHTEAFF.

V is TRBV9 and J is TRBJ2-5, with TRBD1 as a possible D gene (6 bases). The CDR3 has 14 amino acids. The V and J ends lost 2 bases and 7 bases respectively, with 15 bases between them. Germline values: CDR1 SGDLS, CDR2 YYNGEE. The CDR3 DNA follows: TGTGCCAGCAGCGTTTCAGGGGATGAAGGGACCCAGTACTTC. Its translation is CASSVSGDEGTQYF.

This clone was observed a few times. This chain joins TRBV10-2 and TRBJ1-5, with D hard to call. The germline V and J ends were trimmed by 3 bases and 4 bases, with 4 bases remaining between them. Germline V gene data show CDR1 as WSHSY and CDR2 as SAAADI. The CDR3 is made up of 12 amino acids. The CDR3 nucleotides read TGCGCCAGCAGTGACACTAATCAGCCCCAGCATTTT. It yields the protein CASSDTNQPQHF.

The V call is TRBV27, the J call TRBJ2-3; 10 bases are a match to TRBD2. V lost 4 bases to trimming and J lost 0 bases; unmatched junction nucleotides: 4. This CDR3 spans 16 amino acids. The germline V gene has CDR1 MNHEY and CDR2 SMNVEV (reference sequence). As DNA, the CDR3 is TGTGCCAGCAGTTACCAGCGGGGGGGCAGCACAGATACGCAGTATTTT. Protein sequence: CASSYQRGGSTDTQYF.

This sequence joins TRBV20-1 and TRBJ2-6; D is ambiguous. This CDR3 is 13 amino acids long. CDR1 is DFQATT and CDR2 is SNEGSKA in the germline V gene (reference sequence). V lost 3 bases and J lost 4, with 7 bases in between. This chain's CDR3 is CSASTGGANVLTF. DNA of the CDR3: TGCAGTGCTAGTACCGGGGGGGCCAACGTCCTGACTTTC.

The chain recombines TRBV2 with TRBJ1-1, with D unresolved. The V gene lost 1 base and the J gene lost 0 bases, with 3 bases spanning the gap. Germline lookup yields CDR1 SNHLY and CDR2 FYNNEI. This CDR3 contains 13 residues. The CDR3 here is CASSEGVNTEAFF. In DNA form, the CDR3 reads TGTGCCAGCAGTGAAGGGGTGAACACTGAAGCTTTCTTT.

This chain connects TRBV15 to TRBJ1-5; TRBD1 matches 9 bases. Trimming at V came to 1 base and at J to 3 bases, leaving 7 bases not matched to a gene. The CDR3 spans 17 residues. Germline CDR1 LNHNV, CDR2 YYDKDF (reference sequence). In nucleotides, the CDR3 is TGTGCCACCAGCAGAGGTACAGGGGGCATCTTCAATCAGCCCCAGCATTTT. This sequence encodes CATSRGTGGIFNQPQHF.

The genes are TRBV5-1 and TRBJ2-3; no reliable D call. The CDR3 consists of 14 residues. Trimming took 9 bases from V and 2 from J, leaving 16 bases between them. Germline values: CDR1 SGHRS, CDR2 YFSETQ. The CDR3 bases are TGCGCCACCTCCATCCCAGATTCCACAGATACGCAGTATTTT. This translates into CATSIPDSTDTQYF. The full variable domain, completed using reference TRBV5-1 and TRBJ2-3, is KAGVTQTPRYLIKTRGQQVTLSCSPISGHRSVSWYQQTPGQGLQFLFEYFSETQRNKGNFPGRFSGRQFSNSRSEMNVSTLELGDSALYLCATSIPDSTDTQYFGPGTRLTVL.

This sequence joins TRBV7-2 and TRBJ2-1, with 8 bases lining up with TRBD2. The CDR3 runs to 14 residues. Trimming removed 5 bases from V and 10 bases from J; junction bases left unmatched: 10. Germline lookup yields CDR1 SGHTA and CDR2 FQGNSA. In nucleotides, the CDR3 is TGTGCCAGCAGCCAATCGCTCCGGGGGGGCGAGCAGTTCTTC. This encodes CASSQSLRGGEQFF.

The chain joins TRBV19 to TRBJ2-1; the match to TRBD1 covers 9 bases. Germline CDR1 reads LNHDA; CDR2 reads SQIVND (reference sequence). This CDR3 region has 13 residues. Germline trimming cut 7 bases from V and 7 bases from J; bases unmatched to any gene: 5. The DNA of the CDR3 is TGTGCCAGTAAGGGACAGGGATGGAATGAGCAGTTCTTC. The encoded protein is CASKGQGWNEQFF.

CDR3: CASTSGRMNSPLHF. DNA for the CDR3: TGTGCCAGCACCTCCGGCAGGATGAATTCACCCCTCCACTTT. The rearrangement joins TRBV28 to TRBJ1-6; D not resolved. The germline gives CDR1 MDHEN, CDR2 SYDVKM. The CDR3 has 14 residues. V lost 7 bases to trimming and J lost 7 bases, with 14 bases between them.

The chain is built from TRBV28 and TRBJ1-4; no clear D gene. The CDR3 is 14 amino acids. The V end lost 6 bases, the J end lost 3 bases, and 11 bases lay between the germline ends. The germline CDR1 and CDR2 sequences are MDHEN and SYDVKM. Here the CDR3 reads CASSSAGANEKLFF. CDR3 coding DNA: TGTGCCAGCAGCTCCGCCGGGGCTAATGAAAAACTGTTTTTT.

The rearrangement links TRBV10-1 to TRBJ2-3; 9 nucleotides align to TRBD2. V lost 6 bases to trimming and J lost 5 bases; unmatched junction nucleotides: 12. CDR3 length equals 16 residues. The germline V gene encodes CDR1 WNHNN and CDR2 SYGVQD (reference sequence). In DNA, the CDR3 is TGCGCCAGCAGCAGCCTTAGCGGGGGTGAGAGAGATACGCAGTATTTT. This codes for CASSSLSGGERDTQYF.

The chain is built from TRBV4-1 and TRBJ2-2, with D perhaps matching TRBD1 (7 bases). In germline, CDR1 is MGHRA, CDR2 YSYEKL. The CDR3 contains 15 residues. V shed 4 bases and J shed 3 bases, with 12 bases lying between them. The CDR3 DNA sequence: TGCGCCAGCAGCCCCCCCAGGGGGGACACCGGGGAGCTGTTTTTT. It is translated as CASSPPRGDTGELFF.